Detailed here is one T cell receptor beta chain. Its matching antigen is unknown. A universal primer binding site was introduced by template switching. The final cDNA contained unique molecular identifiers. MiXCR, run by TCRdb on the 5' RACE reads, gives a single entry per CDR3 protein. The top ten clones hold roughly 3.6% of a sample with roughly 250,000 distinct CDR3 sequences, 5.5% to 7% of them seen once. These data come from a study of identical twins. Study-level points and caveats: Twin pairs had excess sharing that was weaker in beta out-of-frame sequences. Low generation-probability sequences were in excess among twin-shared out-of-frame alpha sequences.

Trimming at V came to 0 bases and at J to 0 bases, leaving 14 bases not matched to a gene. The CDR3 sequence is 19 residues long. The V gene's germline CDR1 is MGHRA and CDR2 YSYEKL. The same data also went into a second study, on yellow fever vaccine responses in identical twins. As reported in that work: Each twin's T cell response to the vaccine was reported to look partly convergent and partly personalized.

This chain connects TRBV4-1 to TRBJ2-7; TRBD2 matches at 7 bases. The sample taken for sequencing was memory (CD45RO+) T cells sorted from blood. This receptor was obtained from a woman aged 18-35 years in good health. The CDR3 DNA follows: TGCGCCAGCAGCCAAGAACCCCCACTTCAACTAGCGAACTCCTACGAGCAGTACTTC. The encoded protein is CASSQEPPLQLANSYEQYF.